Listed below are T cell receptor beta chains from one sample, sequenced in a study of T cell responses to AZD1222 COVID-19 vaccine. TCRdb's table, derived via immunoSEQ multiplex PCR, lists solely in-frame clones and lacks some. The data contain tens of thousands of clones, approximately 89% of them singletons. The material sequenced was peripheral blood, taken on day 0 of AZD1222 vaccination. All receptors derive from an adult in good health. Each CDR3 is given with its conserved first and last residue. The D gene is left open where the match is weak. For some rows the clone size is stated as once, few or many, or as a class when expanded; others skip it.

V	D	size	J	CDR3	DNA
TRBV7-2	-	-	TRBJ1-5	CASSLDPGNQPQHF	TGTGCCAGCAGCTTAGACCCAGGAAATCAGCCCCAGCATTTT
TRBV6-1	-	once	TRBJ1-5	CASSEFSNQPQHF	TGTGCCAGCAGTGAATTTAGCAATCAGCCCCAGCATTTT
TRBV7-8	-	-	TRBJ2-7	CASSLEGRESNEQYF	TGTGCCAGCAGCTTGGAGGGCAGGGAAAGTAACGAGCAGTACTTC
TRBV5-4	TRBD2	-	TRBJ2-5	CASSRLAGMLVETQYF	TGTGCCAGCAGCAGACTAGCGGGAATGTTAGTGGAGACCCAGTACTTC
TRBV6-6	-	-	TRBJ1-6	CASSSDLSSYNSPLHF	TGTGCCAGCAGTTCCGACTTGAGCTCCTATAATTCACCCCTCCACTTT
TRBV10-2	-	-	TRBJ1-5	CASSEQGSNQPQHF	TGCGCCAGCAGCGAACAGGGAAGCAATCAGCCCCAGCATTTT
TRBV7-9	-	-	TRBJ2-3	CASRNSPGLGTDTQYF	TGTGCCAGCAGGAATTCGCCCGGGTTGGGCACAGATACGCAGTATTTT
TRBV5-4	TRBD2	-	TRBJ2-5	CASSFGLAETQYF	TGTGCCAGCAGCTTCGGACTAGCGGAGACCCAGTACTTC
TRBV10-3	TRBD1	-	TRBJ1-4	CAISEIEGAGEKLFF	TGTGCCATCAGTGAGATAGAGGGGGCAGGGGAAAAACTGTTTTTT
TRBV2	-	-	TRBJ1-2	CASSESLGTGYTF	TGTGCCAGCAGTGAATCTCTGGGAACTGGCTACACCTTC
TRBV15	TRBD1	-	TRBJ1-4	CATSTKSARGNEKLFF	TGTGCCACCAGCACTAAAAGCGCCAGGGGGAACGAAAAACTGTTTTTT
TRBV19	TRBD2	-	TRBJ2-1	CASSMASGGSYNEQFF	TGTGCCAGTAGTATGGCCAGCGGGGGCTCCTACAATGAGCAGTTCTTC
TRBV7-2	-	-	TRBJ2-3	CASSLGPPDTQYF	TGTGCCAGCAGCTTAGGCCCCCCAGATACGCAGTATTTT
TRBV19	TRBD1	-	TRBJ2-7	CASSTTGAPSYEQYF	TGTGCCAGTAGTACCACAGGGGCTCCTTCCTACGAGCAGTACTTC
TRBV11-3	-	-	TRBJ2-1	CASSPGQGSIDEQFF	TGTGCCAGCAGCCCAGGGCAGGGATCTATCGATGAGCAGTTCTTC
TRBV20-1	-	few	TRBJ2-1	CSARDGSEQFF	TGCAGTGCTAGAGATGGAAGTGAGCAGTTCTTC
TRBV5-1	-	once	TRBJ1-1	CASSLVTKGTEAFF	TGCGCCAGCAGCTTGGTTACGAAGGGGACTGAAGCTTTCTTT
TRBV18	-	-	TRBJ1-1	CASRATVNTEAFF	TGTGCCAGCCGCGCAACAGTGAACACTGAAGCTTTCTTT
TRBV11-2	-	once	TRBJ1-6	CASSLQMDNSPLHF	TGTGCCAGCAGCCTGCAGATGGATAATTCACCCCTCCACTTT
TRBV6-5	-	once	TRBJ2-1	CASSYLDGGSYNEQFF	TGTGCCAGCAGTTACCTTGACGGGGGAAGCTACAATGAGCAGTTCTTC
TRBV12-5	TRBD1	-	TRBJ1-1	CASGGPGQIMNTEAFF	TGTGCTAGTGGGGGCCCGGGACAGATAATGAACACTGAAGCTTTCTTT
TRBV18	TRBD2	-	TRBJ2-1	CASSPRDSGSKFF	TGTGCCAGCTCACCCAGGGATAGCGGGAGTAAGTTCTTC
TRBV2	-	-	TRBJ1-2	CANSDSPYGYTF	TGTGCCAACTCGGACAGCCCCTATGGCTACACCTTC
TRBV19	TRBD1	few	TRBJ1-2	CASSIVGGLPYGYTF	TGTGCCAGTAGTATAGTAGGGGGCCTCCCCTATGGCTACACCTTC
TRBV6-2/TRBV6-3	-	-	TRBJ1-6	CASSLQGRNDSPLHF	TGTGCCAGCAGTTTGCAGGGAAGAAATGATTCACCCCTCCACTTT
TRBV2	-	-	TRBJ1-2	CASATQVIGYTF	TGTGCCAGCGCTACCCAGGTTATCGGCTACACCTTC
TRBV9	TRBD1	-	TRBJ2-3	CASSLGTGISDTQYF	TGTGCCAGCAGCCTCGGGACAGGGATTTCAGATACGCAGTATTTT
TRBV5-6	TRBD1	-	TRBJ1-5	CASSLLQGGQPQHF	TGTGCCAGCAGCTTGCTACAGGGGGGACAGCCCCAGCATTTT
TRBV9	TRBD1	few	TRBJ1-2	CASSERGQGGENF	TGTGCCAGCAGCGAGAGGGGGCAAGGGGGCGAAAACTTC
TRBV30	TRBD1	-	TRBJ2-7	CAWRKGQGAYEQYF	TGTGCCTGGAGGAAGGGACAGGGGGCCTACGAGCAGTACTTC
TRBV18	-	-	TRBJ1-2	CASSPTETPNYGYTF	TGTGCCAGCTCACCCACGGAGACACCTAACTATGGCTACACCTTC
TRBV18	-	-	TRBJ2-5	CASSPRETQYF	TGTGCCAGCTCTCCTAGGGAGACCCAGTACTTC
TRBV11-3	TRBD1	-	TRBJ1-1	CASSLDPTDRGHLNTEAFF	TGTGCCAGCAGCTTAGATCCCACGGACAGGGGTCATTTGAACACTGAAGCTTTCTTT
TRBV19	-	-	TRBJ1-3	CASSSGTRTIYF	TGTGCCAGTAGTTCGGGGACCCGCACCATATATTTT
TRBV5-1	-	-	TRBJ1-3	CASSLTINSGNTIYF	TGCGCCAGCAGCTTGACTATAAACTCTGGAAACACCATATATTTT
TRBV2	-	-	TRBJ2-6	CASSGQARISGANVLTF	TGTGCCAGCAGTGGGCAGGCTAGGATCTCTGGGGCCAACGTCCTGACTTTC
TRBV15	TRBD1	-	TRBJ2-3	CATSRPAGQGADTQYF	TGTGCCACCAGCAGACCCGCGGGACAGGGTGCAGATACGCAGTATTTT
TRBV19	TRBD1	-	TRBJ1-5	CASSRDRGFQPQHF	TGTGCCAGCAGCCGGGACAGGGGGTTTCAGCCCCAGCATTTT
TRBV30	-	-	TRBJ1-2	CAWSLGGEFDGYTF	TGTGCCTGGAGTCTGGGGGGCGAGTTCGACGGCTACACCTTC
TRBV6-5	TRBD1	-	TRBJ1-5	CASSYGAGGQPQHF	TGTGCCAGCAGTTACGGGGCAGGGGGGCAGCCCCAGCATTTT
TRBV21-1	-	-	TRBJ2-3	CASSSSLGLEHTDTQYF	TGTGCCAGCAGCTCCTCCCTCGGACTAGAACACACAGATACGCAGTATTTT
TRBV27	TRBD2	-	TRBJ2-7	CASSLSGRLAGGIYEQYF	TGTGCCAGCAGTTTATCGGGTCGGCTAGCGGGAGGAATATACGAGCAGTACTTC
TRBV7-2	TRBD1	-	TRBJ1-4	CASSSDRGRANEKLFF	TGTGCCAGCAGCTCTGACAGGGGGCGCGCTAATGAAAAACTGTTTTTT